The 17 T cell receptor beta chains in this list originate from one sample, sequenced in a study of T-cell memory formation after mild COVID-19. From the 5' RACE reads, TCRdb called clonotypes with MiXCR, one entry per CDR3 protein. The data hold 200,000 to 250,000 distinct CDR3 sequences, with approximately 10% observed a single time. The sequenced material came from PBMCs or a T cell subset sorted from them (not recorded which). Source of these receptors: a man in his late teens or twenties who had mild COVID-19 (a few samples of this study predate the infection). Cell type and time point are not known.

The sample holds a few counts of this clonotype. The chain carries TRBV10-3 and TRBJ1-2; the D is unclear. This CDR3 is 12 amino acids long. V was trimmed by 6 bases and J by 5 bases, leaving 10 bases between them. In germline, CDR1 is ENHRY, CDR2 SYGVKD. As DNA, the CDR3 is TGTGCCATCAGACCGGACGGGTATGGCTACACCTTC. This translates into CAIRPDGYGYTF.

The gene calls are TRBV12-3 or TRBV12-4 and TRBJ2-7; D is perhaps TRBD1 (6 bases). CDR3 size: 13 residues. With 4 bases removed from V and 3 bases from J, the gap between germline ends came to 10 bases. CDR3 residues: CASSWTANYEQYF. The CDR3 DNA reads as TGTGCCAGCAGTTGGACAGCTAACTACGAGCAGTACTTC.

This clonotype has just one count. The chain recombines TRBV7-2 with TRBJ2-3, with TRBD2 as a possible D gene (5 bases). The germline V gene has CDR1 SGHTA and CDR2 FQGNSA. This CDR3 comprises 16 residues. V lost 2 bases to trimming and J lost 4 bases, with 16 bases between them. The CDR3 DNA reads TGTGCCAGCAGCTTAAAACTAGACCGTTATTCAGATACGCAGTATTTT. Encoded protein: CASSLKLDRYSDTQYF.

This sequence joins TRBV12-3 or TRBV12-4 and TRBJ2-7; 10 nucleotides line up with TRBD1. The CDR3 runs to 15 residues. With V trimmed by 6 bases and J by 4 bases, 9 bases remained unmatched. The CDR3 nucleotides are TGTGCCAGCAGCTCCGGGACAGGGGATCCGTACGAGCAGTACTTC. This codes for CASSSGTGDPYEQYF.

This clonotype was recorded many times. V and J are TRBV5-1 and TRBJ1-3; no reliable D call. The CDR3 runs to 14 residues. The V end was cut by 2 bases, the J end by 0 bases, with 6 bases between. Germline CDR1 and CDR2: SGHRS and YFSETQ. CDR3 loop: CASSFSDSGNTIYF. CDR3 nucleotides: TGCGCCAGCAGCTTCTCAGACTCTGGAAACACCATATATTTT.

In this sample, this clonotype turned up a few times. This chain uses TRBV5-1 with TRBJ1-1, with a weak D call TRBD1 (6 bases). Between the trimmed V and J ends, which lost 0 bases and 3 bases, there was a span of 12 bases. The CDR3 length is 15 residues. Germline V lookup: CDR1 SGHRS, CDR2 YFSETQ. The CDR3 reads CASSLALQGHTEAFF. The CDR3 region has the DNA TGCGCCAGCAGCTTGGCCCTCCAGGGGCACACTGAAGCTTTCTTT.

The sample holds many counts of this clonotype. V gene TRBV5-1 combines with J gene TRBJ1-2; a weak D match, TRBD1 (6 bases). CDR1 and CDR2 from the germline V gene are SGHRS and YFSETQ. The CDR3 runs 14 residues. Trimming cost V 2 bases and J 1 base, with 9 bases left between them. Here the CDR3 reads CASSFRGGNYGYTF. In DNA, the CDR3 is TGCGCCAGCAGCTTTCGAGGGGGTAACTATGGCTACACCTTC.

Only a few counts were recorded for this clonotype. The gene calls are TRBV18 and TRBJ2-3, with D perhaps TRBD1 (6 bases). In germline, CDR1 is KGHSH, CDR2 LQKENI. Trimming stripped 5 bases from V and 5 bases from J, with 11 bases between. This CDR3 has 13 residues. The CDR3 nucleotides are TGTGCCAGCTCATCCCAGGGGAAAGATACGCAGTATTTT. It yields the protein CASSSQGKDTQYF. The full variable domain, completed using reference TRBV18 and TRBJ2-3, is NAGVMQNPRHLVRRRGQEARLRCSPMKGHSHVYWYRQLPEEGLKFMVYLQKENIIDESGMPKERFSAEFPKEGPSILRIQQVVRGDSAAYFCASSSQGKDTQYFGPGTRLTVL.

This clonotype has a handful of counts. The V gene is TRBV28, the J gene TRBJ1-5; D not resolved. Trimming stripped 6 bases from V and 1 base from J, with 4 bases between. Germline V lookup: CDR1 MDHEN, CDR2 SYDVKM. This CDR3 spans 12 amino acids. The CDR3 spells CASRESNQPQHF. In DNA form, the CDR3 reads TGTGCCAGCAGGGAAAGCAATCAGCCCCAGCATTTT.

Only a few counts were recorded for this clonotype. The rearrangement uses TRBV3-1 and TRBJ1-1; the D is unclear. Germline CDR1 and CDR2: LGHDT and YNNKEL (reference sequence). The CDR3 totals 14 residues. V lost 6 bases, J lost 1 base, and 12 bases lay in between. The DNA of the CDR3 is TGTGCCAGCAGTCTCCGTAAGTGGAACACTGAAGCTTTCTTT. This sequence encodes CASSLRKWNTEAFF.

This clonotype has more than one count but fewer than ten. The rearrangement uses TRBV4-1 and TRBJ1-1, with unresolved D. The germline V gene encodes CDR1 MGHRA and CDR2 YSYEKL. Trimming left V 0 bases short and J 5 bases short, with 16 bases between. The CDR3 is 16 residues long. CDR3 protein: CASSQDRGGWKTEAFF. CDR3 nucleotides: TGCGCCAGCAGCCAAGATCGAGGAGGCTGGAAGACTGAAGCTTTCTTT.

In this sample, this clonotype turned up many times. This chain uses TRBV12-3 or TRBV12-4 with TRBJ1-5; D remains ambiguous. The CDR3 is made up of 12 amino acids. The ends were cut back, 3 bases at V and 3 bases at J, with 3 bases in the middle. In DNA, the CDR3 is TGTGCCAGCAGTTTCGTCAATCAGCCCCAGCATTTT. Amino acids: CASSFVNQPQHF.

The sample holds many counts of this clonotype. The gene calls are TRBV5-1 and TRBJ1-6; 8 bases align to TRBD1. The CDR3 consists of 15 residues. From germline, CDR1 is SGHRS and CDR2 YFSETQ. The V segment lost 4 bases and the J segment 9 bases; nucleotides outside the gene matches: 9. CDR3 in DNA: TGCGCCAGCAGCCTGGGACAGGCGGCAAGTTCACCCCTCCACTTT. Its protein product is CASSLGQAASSPLHF.

CDR3 residues: CASSQDRQIGETQYF. In nucleotides, the CDR3 is TGCGCCAGCAGCCAAGATAGGCAGATTGGGGAGACCCAGTACTTC. This sequence joins TRBV4-3 and TRBJ2-5; D is unclear. Germline V gene sequence: CDR1 LGHNA, CDR2 YSLEER. The CDR3 covers 15 residues. V was trimmed by 0 bases and J by 5 bases, leaving 13 bases between them.

This clonotype was seen a handful of times. The rearrangement links TRBV6-2 or TRBV6-3 to TRBJ1-2; a weak D match, TRBD1 (5 bases). Between the trimmed V and J ends, which lost 5 bases and 3 bases, there was a span of 13 bases. This CDR3 contains 14 residues. Germline CDR1 and CDR2: MNHEY and SVGEGT. The CDR3 loop reads CASSPSGAHYGYTF. CDR3 nucleotides: TGTGCCAGCAGTCCCTCCGGGGCGCACTATGGCTACACCTTC.

This clonotype was seen at least ten times. The chain recombines TRBV7-3 with TRBJ2-2; either TRBD1 or TRBD2 may fit D (5 bases each). V was trimmed by 4 bases and J by 0 bases, leaving 21 bases between them. Looked up from germline, CDR1 is SGHTA and CDR2 is FQGTGA. This CDR3 has 19 amino acids. The CDR3 nucleotides read TGTGCCAGCAGCTCCTCAAGGGGTAGCCGGGGCCCGAACACCGGGGAGCTGTTTTTT. It encodes CASSSSRGSRGPNTGELFF.

V usage is TRBV29-1 and J usage is TRBJ2-7; D is unresolved. This CDR3 comprises 13 residues. V lost 7 bases to trimming and J lost 0 bases, with 13 bases between them. Germline V gene lookup returns CDR1 SQVTM and CDR2 ANQGSEA. CDR3 residues: CSALKPASYEQYF. In DNA form, the CDR3 reads TGCAGCGCCCTGAAGCCCGCCTCCTACGAGCAGTACTTC.